This T cell receptor (beta chain) was retrieved from a study of T cell clones after liver transplantation (dated by TCRdb to about 2019). Context from the whole study: Samples were obtained from ITN030ST, a randomized trial in which withdrawal of immunosuppression was attempted within 2 years of liver transplantation. After a pre-transplant mixed lymphocyte reaction, TCRbeta sequencing was used to pinpoint donor-reactive T cell clones, which were subsequently tracked in post-transplant blood. As an antigen-independent comparator for donor-reactive sequences, third party-reactive TCRbeta sequences were also identified from pre-transplant MLRs. Of the eight recipients, a few were HCV-positive, while the remaining recipients had been transplanted for non-autoimmune, non-viral indications. Until randomization at 12-24 months post-transplant, subjects were given standard immunosuppression, with no induction therapy. Tolerance meant complete immunosuppression withdrawal for at least one year without liver enzymes rising beyond twice the upper limit of normal. Blood samples were collected pre-transplant, pre-randomization before withdrawal, and post-randomization after either complete withdrawal or failed withdrawal. Of the 8 liver transplant recipients making up the studied cohort, 3 were classified as tolerant and 5 as non-tolerant. Overall study results and their limits: Low numbers of available donor cells limited the measurable donor-reactive repertoire in two subjects. The conclusions were considered preliminary, being limited by small, heterogeneous patient numbers and non-standardized post-transplant time points. Because no allograft tissue specimens were available, donor-reactive T cells may have migrated into the graft instead of being deleted. The decline in donor-reactive sequences exceeded the decline in third party-reactive sequences, suggesting partial antigen-specific deletion that was unrelated to withdrawal success. A significant post-transplant decrease in circulating donor-reactive CD4 TCRbeta sequences was observed in 5 of 8 subjects, irrespective of tolerance or HCV status. After accounting for repertoire turnover, donor-reactive detection was significantly reduced in 7 of 8 subjects for CD4 and 8 of 8 for CD8.

CDR1 SGHNT and CDR2 YENEEA are derived from the germline V gene. Inclusive of the bounding cysteine and phenylalanine, the CDR3 is 13 residues long. The retained sequence is limited to the CDR3, 39 bases, with the frame set at the first base. V is pruned by 2 bases and J by 2 bases, leaving 0 bases of the junction without a gene match. Thawed unstimulated PBMCs were stained for CD3, CD4 and CD8 and FACS-sorted into CD3+CD4+ and CD3+CD8+ populations. All 8 studied subjects were randomized to withdrawal of immunosuppression. The Qiagen DNeasy Blood and Tissue Kit was used to isolate genomic DNA. Using immunoSEQ, frozen genomic DNA was subjected to high-throughput TCRbeta CDR3 sequencing, a process that included PCR amplification, mapping, bias correction and internal controls. Turning to the authors' computational methods: Productive rearrangements were kept, and unique TCRbeta sequences were defined by CDR3 nucleotide sequence plus V and J gene. For a sequence to be called donor-reactive, it needed a frequency of at least 0.01% and at least 5-fold expansion in CFSE-low cells compared with unstimulated pre-transplant cells. To ensure at least 90% detection power, minimum frequency thresholds were set for each subject based on that subject's lowest-template unstimulated sample. Repertoire turnover was measured by Jensen-Shannon divergence between the top 1000 TCRbeta sequences post- and pre-transplant. Two-sided Fisher's exact tests were used to test for changes in how often donor-reactive sequences were detected. TCRdb's version of the immuneACCESS table is confined to in-frame rearrangements and falls short of the full clone set. An unresolved V gene accounts for under half of the shortfall where checked; the remainder is of unknown origin. Clone size and the V and J calls come from that table; the DNA yielded D and trimming. This sample lists tens of thousands of clones; 60% to 75% were detected once. Around 9.1% of the sample goes to the ten largest clones.

A note on this clone: It lacks a known antigen. Base qualities are not provided; no much larger clone lies one nucleotide away.

Sequencing used CD4+ T cells from blood, obtained at the 22-month timepoint. The V gene is TRBV11-3 and the J gene is TRBJ2-7; 7 of the junction bases match TRBD1. This sequence was found in a human patient who received a liver transplant. Some T cells may derive from the graft donor when a transplant has been performed. At the DNA level, the sequence is TGTGCCAGCAGCTTAACAGGGGCCTACGAGCAGTACTTC. The resulting protein is CASSLTGAYEQYF.